These 9 T cell receptor beta chains share one sample of origin, sequenced in a study of long-term antiretroviral therapy in people with HIV. Samples were assayed with immunoSEQ v3.0 at survey level. Produced via immunoSEQ multiplex PCR; TCRdb's table is partial and in-frame only. The sample contains 30,000 to 40,000 clones, roughly 80% of which appear only once. The sequencing here drew on unsorted PBMCs, taken 1.9 years after starting antiretroviral therapy. Source of these receptors: a young man with HIV.

This clone was counted between two and nine times. CDR3 loop: CASGPDSYEQYF. CDR3 sequence (DNA): TGTGCTAGTGGTCCGGACAGCTACGAGCAGTACTTC. The chain carries TRBV12-5 and TRBJ2-7; D possibly corresponds to TRBD1 (6 bases). Trimming shortened V by 5 bases and J by 3 bases, and 8 bases separated the two germline ends. The V gene's germline CDR1 is LGHNT and CDR2 FRNRAP. The CDR3 totals 12 residues.

This clone was recorded only once. This chain connects TRBV28 to TRBJ2-3, with 8 nucleotides matching TRBD1. The CDR3 contains 14 residues. V shed 2 bases, J shed 6 bases, and the junction held 4 bases outside the gene matches. In germline, CDR1 is MDHEN, CDR2 SYDVKM. CDR3 sequence (DNA): TGTGCCAGCAGTTTACCTACAGGGGGTGATACGCAGTATTTT. Its protein product is CASSLPTGGDTQYF.

V gene TRBV18 combines with J gene TRBJ2-5; 13 bases agree with TRBD2. The CDR3 contains 17 residues. V shed 0 bases, J shed 5 bases, and the junction held 6 bases outside the gene matches. Germline-derived CDR1 and CDR2 are KGHSH and LQKENI. CDR3 nucleotide sequence: TGTGCCAGCTCACCACCGGAGACTAGCGGGGGGAGTGAGACCCAGTACTTC. Residues: CASSPPETSGGSETQYF.

This chain connects TRBV18 to TRBJ1-6; 7 bases line up with TRBD1. Germline lookup yields CDR1 KGHSH and CDR2 LQKENI. With 2 bases clipped from V and 7 bases from J, the junction kept 2 bases outside the gene matches. The CDR3 sequence is 14 residues long. The CDR3 loop is CASSPGQENSPLHF. The CDR3 DNA reads TGTGCCAGCTCACCAGGACAGGAGAATTCACCCCTCCACTTT.

This chain joins TRBV30 and TRBJ1-2, with D possibly being TRBD1 (5 bases). Trimming took off 3 bases at V and 6 bases at J, with 17 bases between the two ends. The CDR3 has 14 residues. CDR1 and CDR2 (germline): GTSNPN, SVGIG (reference sequence). The CDR3 spells CAWRDFGGWDGYTF. The DNA for the CDR3 is TGTGCCTGGAGGGATTTCGGGGGTTGGGATGGCTACACCTTC.

The rearrangement uses TRBV28 and TRBJ1-6; D uncertain. The V end lost 6 bases, the J end lost 7 bases, and 7 bases lay between the germline ends. The CDR3 spans 12 residues. The germline CDR1 and CDR2 sequences are MDHEN and SYDVKM. CDR3 bases: TGTGCCAGCAGGTACACGAATTCACCCCTCCACTTT. Amino acid sequence: CASRYTNSPLHF.

The CDR3 nucleotides are TGTGCCAGTAGTATTGGCGGCTCTGCCGGAAACACCATATATTTT. Protein product: CASSIGGSAGNTIYF. This chain links TRBV19 with TRBJ1-3; D not certain. Trimming pared 3 bases from V and 4 bases from J, leaving 13 bases between. Germline values: CDR1 LNHDA, CDR2 SQIVND (reference sequence). CDR3 length: 15 amino acids.

This clone has more than one count but fewer than ten. The V call is TRBV19, the J call TRBJ1-5, with 8 positions matching TRBD1. The CDR3 totals 14 residues. V was pared by 4 bases and J by 3 bases, with 2 bases of the junction left unmatched. Germline assignment: CDR1 LNHDA and CDR2 SQIVND (reference sequence). For the CDR3, the DNA is TGTGCCAGTAGTAGGACAGGGTTCAATCAGCCCCAGCATTTT. This encodes CASSRTGFNQPQHF.

This chain joins TRBV7-3 and TRBJ2-3; D gene unclear. Trimming removed 1 base at V and 2 bases at J, with 4 bases between. The CDR3 totals 13 residues. CDR1 and CDR2 (germline): SGHTA, FQGTGA. CDR3 coding DNA: TGTGCCAGCAGCTTAAGGCTCACAGATACGCAGTATTTT. It translates to CASSLRLTDTQYF.